This TCR beta chain was obtained from a study of cytomegalovirus exposure and HLA in healthy donors. To note about this clone: Its antigen is as yet unknown.

Study outcomes and limitations: Reports credit the classifier with highly specific, highly sensitive diagnosis of cytomegalovirus status.

Libraries were prepared by immunoSEQ multiplex PCR; TCRdb keeps only in-frame clonotypes and omits some of them. The sample includes 150,000 to 200,000 clones, approximately 87% of them seen just once. Germline V gene lookup returns CDR1 MNHEY and CDR2 SMNVEV (reference sequence). The CDR3 spans 15 residues. V was trimmed by 1 base and J by 10 bases, leaving 17 bases between them. The sequence came from a woman in her twenties or thirties in good health and CMV-seronegative. The chain has TRBV27 and TRBJ1-5; a weak D match, TRBD1 (6 bases). The sequenced sample was PBMCs. CDR3 DNA: TGTGCCAGCAGTTTATATCAGGGGTTCACGAGTCCCCAGCATTTT. Its translation: CASSLYQGFTSPQHF.